This T cell receptor beta chain was captured in a study of identical twins. One entry per CDR3 protein, called by TCRdb with MiXCR from the 5' RACE reads. The sample has 350,000 to 450,000 distinct CDR3 sequences; about 18% are singletons. This clonotype has ten or more counts. At one boundary the junction diverges from the germline segment, which might be a read error. The CDR3 length is 14 residues. Germline-derived CDR1 and CDR2 are ENHRY and SYGVKD. The sequencing sample was made of naive T cells sorted from blood. This sequence joins TRBV10-3 and TRBJ2-5, with 9 bases aligning to TRBD2. The origin of this receptor is a man aged 45 to 65 in good health. CDR3 protein: CAISEGDSGGERVF. In nucleotides, the CDR3 is TGTGCCATCAGTGAGGGGGATAGCGGGGGCGAACGCGTCTTC.